This T cell receptor beta chain emerged from a study of T cell responses to AZD1222 COVID-19 vaccine. V shed 9 bases and J shed 1 base, with 22 bases lying between them. The germline gives CDR1 SGHRS, CDR2 YFSETQ. CDR3 length: 16 residues. This clone appeared once. The antigen remains undetermined. Clones were sequenced by immunoSEQ multiplex PCR, and TCRdb holds only the in-frame ones, with some missing. The sample holds some 150,000 clones, approximately 87% seen once. The study pooled second doses at about 4 or about 12 weeks. Notes on the study in general: Mostly white British, mostly female donors; authors suggested clonal diversity may be underestimated.

The source was peripheral blood, collected 28 days after the second AZD1222 dose. The receptor's source is an adult who received the AZD1222 COVID-19 vaccine. The chain recombines TRBV5-1 with TRBJ1-1; maybe TRBD1 (6 bases). CDR3 sequence: CATSIQGPLQNTEAFF. The CDR3 DNA follows: TGCGCCACCTCCATCCAGGGGCCCCTGCAGAACACTGAAGCTTTCTTT.